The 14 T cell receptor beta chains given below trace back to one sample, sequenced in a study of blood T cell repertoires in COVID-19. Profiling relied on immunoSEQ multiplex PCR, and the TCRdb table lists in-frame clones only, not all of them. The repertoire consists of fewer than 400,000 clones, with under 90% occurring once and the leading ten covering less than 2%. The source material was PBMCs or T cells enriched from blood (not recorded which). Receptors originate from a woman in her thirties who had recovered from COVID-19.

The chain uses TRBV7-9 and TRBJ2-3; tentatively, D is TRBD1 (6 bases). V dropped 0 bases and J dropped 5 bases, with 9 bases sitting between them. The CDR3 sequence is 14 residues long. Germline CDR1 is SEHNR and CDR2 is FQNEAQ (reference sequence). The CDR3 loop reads CASSLAGQLDTQYF. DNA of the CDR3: TGTGCCAGCAGCTTAGCAGGACAGCTAGATACGCAGTATTTT.

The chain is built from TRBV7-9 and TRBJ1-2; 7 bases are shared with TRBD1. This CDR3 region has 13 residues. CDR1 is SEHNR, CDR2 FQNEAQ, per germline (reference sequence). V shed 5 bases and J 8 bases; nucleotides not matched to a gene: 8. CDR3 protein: CASSRLGQAGYTF. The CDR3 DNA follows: TGTGCCAGCAGCCGCCTAGGACAGGCCGGCTACACCTTC.

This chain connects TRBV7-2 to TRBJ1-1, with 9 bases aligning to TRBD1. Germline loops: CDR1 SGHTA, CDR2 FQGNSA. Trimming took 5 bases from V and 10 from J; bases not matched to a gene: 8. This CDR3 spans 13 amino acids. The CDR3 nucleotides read TGTGCCAGCAGCACCGGGACAGGGTTTGTAGCTTTCTTT. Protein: CASSTGTGFVAFF.

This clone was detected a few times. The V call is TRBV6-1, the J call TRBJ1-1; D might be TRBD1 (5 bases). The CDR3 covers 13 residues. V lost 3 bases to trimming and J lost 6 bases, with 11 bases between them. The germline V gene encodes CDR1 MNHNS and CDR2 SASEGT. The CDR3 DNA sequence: TGTGCCAGCAGTGATCGGGGGAGACCTGAAGCTTTCTTT. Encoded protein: CASSDRGRPEAFF.

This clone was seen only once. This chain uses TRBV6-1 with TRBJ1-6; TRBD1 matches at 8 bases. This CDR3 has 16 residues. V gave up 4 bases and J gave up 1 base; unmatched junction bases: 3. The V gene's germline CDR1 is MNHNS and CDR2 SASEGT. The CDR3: CASSGQGASYNSPLHF. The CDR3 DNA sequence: TGTGCCAGCAGTGGCCAGGGGGCTTCCTATAATTCACCCCTCCACTTT.

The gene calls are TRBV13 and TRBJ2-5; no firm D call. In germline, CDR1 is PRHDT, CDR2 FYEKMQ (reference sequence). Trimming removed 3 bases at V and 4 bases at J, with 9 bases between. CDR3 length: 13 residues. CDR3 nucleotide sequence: TGTGCCAGCAGCTTCAGGTCCGGAGAGACCCAGTACTTC. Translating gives CASSFRSGETQYF.

For the CDR3, the DNA is TGTGCCAGCAGCTTGGGACTAGCGGGAGTTTACGAGCAGTACTTC. This sequence encodes CASSLGLAGVYEQYF. The chain employs TRBV7-3 and TRBJ2-7; 14 nucleotides agree with TRBD2. CDR3 length: 15 residues. Trimming took 3 bases from V and 4 from J; bases not matched to a gene: 2. Per germline, CDR1 SGHTA and CDR2 FQGTGA.

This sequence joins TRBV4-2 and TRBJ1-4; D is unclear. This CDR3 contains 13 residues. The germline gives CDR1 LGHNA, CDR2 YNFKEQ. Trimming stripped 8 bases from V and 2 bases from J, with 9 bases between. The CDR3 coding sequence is TGTGCCAGCGGCCGAGGTACTAATGAAAAACTGTTTTTT. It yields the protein CASGRGTNEKLFF.

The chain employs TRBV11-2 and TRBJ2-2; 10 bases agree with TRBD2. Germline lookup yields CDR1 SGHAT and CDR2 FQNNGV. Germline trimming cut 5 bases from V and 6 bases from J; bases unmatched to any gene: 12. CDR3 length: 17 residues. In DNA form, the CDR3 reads TGTGCCAGCAGCCGAGACCTAGCGGGAGAATACTCCGGGGAGCTGTTTTTT. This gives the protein CASSRDLAGEYSGELFF. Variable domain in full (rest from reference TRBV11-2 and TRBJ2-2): EAGVAQSPRYKIIEKRQSVAFWCNPISGHATLYWYQQILGQGPKLLIQFQNNGVVDDSQLPKDRFSAERLKGVDSTLKIQPAKLEDSAVYLCASSRDLAGEYSGELFFGEGSRLTVL.

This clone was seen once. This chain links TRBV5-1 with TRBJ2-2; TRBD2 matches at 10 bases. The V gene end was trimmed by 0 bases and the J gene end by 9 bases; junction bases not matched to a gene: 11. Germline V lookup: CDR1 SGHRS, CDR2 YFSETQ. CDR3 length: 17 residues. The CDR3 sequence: CASSLGWLAGDGRELFF. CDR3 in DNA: TGCGCCAGCAGCTTGGGTTGGCTAGCGGGAGACGGACGGGAGCTGTTTTTT.

The CDR3 here is CASSQAFGDGELFF. The CDR3 nucleotides read TGCGCCAGCAGCCAGGCATTCGGGGACGGGGAGCTGTTTTTT. V gene TRBV4-3 combines with J gene TRBJ2-2, with D perhaps matching TRBD2 (5 bases). Germline CDR1 is LGHNA and CDR2 is YSLEER. V was pared by 3 bases and J by 7 bases, with 12 bases between. CDR3 size: 14 residues.

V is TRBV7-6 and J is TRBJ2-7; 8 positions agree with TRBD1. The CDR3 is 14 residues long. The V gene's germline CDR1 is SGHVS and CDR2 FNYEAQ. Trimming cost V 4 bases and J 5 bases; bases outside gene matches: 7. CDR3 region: CASSSGQGLHEQYF. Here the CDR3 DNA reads TGTGCCAGCAGCTCTGGACAGGGACTTCACGAGCAGTACTTC.

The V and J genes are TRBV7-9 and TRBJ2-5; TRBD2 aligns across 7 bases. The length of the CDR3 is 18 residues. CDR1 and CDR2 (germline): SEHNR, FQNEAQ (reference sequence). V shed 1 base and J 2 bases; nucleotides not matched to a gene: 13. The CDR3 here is CASSLERLAEKLQETQYF. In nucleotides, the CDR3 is TGTGCCAGCAGCTTAGAGCGGCTAGCGGAGAAGCTTCAAGAGACCCAGTACTTC. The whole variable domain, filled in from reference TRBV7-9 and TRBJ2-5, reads DTGVSQNPRHKITKRGQNVTFRCDPISEHNRLYWYRQTLGQGPEFLTYFQNEAQLEKSRLLSDRFSAERPKGSFSTLEIQRTEQGDSAMYLCASSLERLAEKLQETQYFGPGTRLLVL.

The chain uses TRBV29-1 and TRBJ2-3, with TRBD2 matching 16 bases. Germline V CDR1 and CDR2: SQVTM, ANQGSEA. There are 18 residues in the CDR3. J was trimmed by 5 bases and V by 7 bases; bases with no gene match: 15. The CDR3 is CSAPGLAGGPWAGDTQYF. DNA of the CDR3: TGCAGCGCCCCGGGACTAGCGGGAGGGCCGTGGGCGGGAGATACGCAGTATTTT.